A selection of T cell receptor beta chains follows, all from one sample in a study of Ad26.COV2.S vaccination and SARS-CoV-2 variants. The data were produced by immunoSEQ multiplex PCR, yet TCRdb's version contains in-frame clones alone and is incomplete. The data show around 320,000 clones, about 82% seen once. The sequenced sample was peripheral blood, obtained in a trial of Ad26.COV2.S vaccine versus placebo. Receptors were obtained from a person aged 18-65 years who received the Ad26.COV2.S COVID-19 vaccine or a placebo. Each CDR3 is given with its conserved first and last residue. A D gene is named only where the DNA matches it firmly. The size of a clone is reported for some rows only, either as once, few or many, or as a class for expanded clones.

CDR3aa	CDR3nt	abundance	d_gene	v_gene	j_gene
CASSSVRDTYEQYF	TGCGCCAGCAGCTCCGTCAGGGACACCTACGAGCAGTACTTC	-	-	TRBV5-1	TRBJ2-7
CASSYSAGGTYGYTF	TGTGCCAGCAGTTACTCGGCGGGGGGGACCTATGGCTACACCTTC	-	-	TRBV6-5	TRBJ1-2
CASSDVASGETGELFF	TGTGCCAGCAGCGATGTGGCTAGCGGGGAGACCGGGGAGCTGTTTTTT	-	TRBD2	TRBV9	TRBJ2-2
CASRPGTEYNEQFF	TGTGCCAGCAGGCCCGGGACCGAGTACAATGAGCAGTTCTTC	once	-	TRBV2	TRBJ2-1
CASSSGQGGYYGYTF	TGTGCCAGCAGTTCTGGACAGGGGGGCTACTATGGCTACACCTTC	-	TRBD1	TRBV28	TRBJ1-2
CASSFLGLESTDTQYF	TGTGCCAGCAGTTTCCTTGGGCTTGAGAGCACAGATACGCAGTATTTT	-	-	TRBV28	TRBJ2-3
CASSPDRGRVQETQYF	TGTGCCAGCTCACCAGACAGGGGGAGAGTACAAGAGACCCAGTACTTC	-	TRBD1	TRBV18	TRBJ2-5
CASSEGRWGNEQFF	TGCGCCAGCAGTGAGGGGCGATGGGGCAATGAGCAGTTCTTC	-	-	TRBV10-2	TRBJ2-1
CSAHVNYGYTF	TGCAGTGCCCACGTTAACTATGGCTACACCTTC	-	-	TRBV20-1	TRBJ1-2
CASSLRGGSYEQYF	TGTGCCAGCAGCTTGAGGGGGGGGTCCTACGAGCAGTACTTC	-	-	TRBV5-8	TRBJ2-7
CASSLTPSGRYMATGELFF	TGTGCCAGCAGCTTGACGCCTAGCGGGAGGTACATGGCCACCGGGGAGCTGTTTTTT	-	TRBD2	TRBV5-5	TRBJ2-2
CASSEDRLNIQYF	TGCGCCAGCAGTGAGGACAGGTTAAACATTCAGTACTTC	-	TRBD1	TRBV5-1	TRBJ2-4
CASSVRPTSEQYF	TGTGCCAGCAGCGTACGGCCAACCTCCGAGCAGTACTTC	few	-	TRBV9	TRBJ2-7
CASTIGGPRNQPQHF	TGTGCCAGTACCATTGGGGGGCCGCGCAATCAGCCCCAGCATTTT	-	-	TRBV19	TRBJ1-5
CASSSGQGNYGYTF	TGTGCCAGCAGTTCGGGACAGGGAAACTATGGCTACACCTTC	-	TRBD1	TRBV28	TRBJ1-2
CASSTREKTQYF	TGTGCCAGCAGTACTAGGGAGAAGACCCAGTACTTC	-	-	TRBV5-6	TRBJ2-5
CASSLGSGGPSSSYNEQFF	TGTGCCAGCAGTTTAGGGAGCGGGGGGCCCTCCAGCTCCTACAATGAGCAGTTCTTC	-	TRBD2	TRBV27	TRBJ2-1
CQAGPLLDTQYF	TGTCAGGCAGGGCCGCTTTTGGATACGCAGTATTTT	-	-	TRBV28	TRBJ2-3
CASSKRGIEAFF	TGTGCCAGCAGCAAGCGGGGTATTGAAGCTTTCTTT	-	-	TRBV7-9	TRBJ1-1
CASSELGQTTEAFF	TGTGCCAGCAGTGAACTAGGACAGACTACTGAAGCTTTCTTT	-	-	TRBV6-1	TRBJ1-1
CASSFGQGNYGYTF	TGTGCCAGCAGTTTCGGACAGGGGAACTATGGCTACACCTTC	-	TRBD1	TRBV27	TRBJ1-2
CASSPAGVGANVLTF	TGTGCCAGCAGCCCAGCAGGGGTAGGGGCCAACGTCCTGACTTTC	once	-	TRBV5-8	TRBJ2-6
CASRPPTGVLLPQHF	TGTGCCAGCAGGCCCCCTACAGGGGTGTTATTGCCCCAGCATTTT	-	TRBD1	TRBV7-9	TRBJ1-5
CASSPVGSSYNEQFF	TGCGCCAGCAGCCCCGTGGGTAGTTCCTACAATGAGCAGTTCTTC	few	-	TRBV5-1	TRBJ2-1
CASSLGLTLLNTEAFF	TGTGCCAGCAGCCTGGGACTAACCCTTTTGAACACTGAAGCTTTCTTT	-	-	TRBV5-8	TRBJ1-1
CASSLSLGTKNIQYF	TGTGCCAGCAGCTTAAGTCTGGGGACCAAAAACATTCAGTACTTC	-	-	TRBV7-9	TRBJ2-4
CASSLTGTIGF	TGTGCCAGCAGCTTAACCGGGACTATAGGCTTC	once	TRBD2	TRBV7-2	TRBJ2-7
CASSAGTQGYGYTF	TGTGCCAGCAGTGCCGGGACCCAGGGCTATGGCTACACCTTC	-	-	TRBV9	TRBJ1-2